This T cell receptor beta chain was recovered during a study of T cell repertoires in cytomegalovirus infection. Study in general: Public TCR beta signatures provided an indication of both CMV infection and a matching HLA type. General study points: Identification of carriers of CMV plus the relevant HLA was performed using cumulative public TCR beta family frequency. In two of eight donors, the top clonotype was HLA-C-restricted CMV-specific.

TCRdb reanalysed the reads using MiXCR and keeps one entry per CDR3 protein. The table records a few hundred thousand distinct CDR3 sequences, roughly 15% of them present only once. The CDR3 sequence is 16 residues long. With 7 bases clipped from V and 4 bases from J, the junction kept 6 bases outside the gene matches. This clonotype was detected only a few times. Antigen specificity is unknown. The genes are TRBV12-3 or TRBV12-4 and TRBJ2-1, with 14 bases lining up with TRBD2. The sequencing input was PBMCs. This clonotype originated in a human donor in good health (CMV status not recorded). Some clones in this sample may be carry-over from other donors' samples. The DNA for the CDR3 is TGTGCCAGCATCCATGGACTAGCGGGGGGATACAATGAGCAGTTCTTC. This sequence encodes CASIHGLAGGYNEQFF.